Listed here are 20 T cell receptor beta chains from one sample, sequenced in a study of blood T cell repertoires in COVID-19 (dated by TCRdb to about 2020). The library was prepared using the immunoSEQ multiplex PCR assay. In its TCRdb copy, this immuneACCESS table keeps in-frame sequences only and misses some clones. Where compared with another copy, unresolved V genes explain less than half of these, and the others have no known cause. The sample yields about 64,000 clones; more than 75% were counted once. The biggest ten clones account for approximately 5.1% of the sample. Sequencing was carried out using peripheral blood. The receptors originated from a human donor in a cohort sampled during active COVID-19.

The chain employs TRBV6-1 and TRBJ1-2; D is unresolved. V lost 1 base, J lost 7 bases, and 10 bases lay in between. Germline V gene sequence: CDR1 MNHNS, CDR2 SASEGT. This CDR3 has 13 amino acids. The CDR3 protein is CASSEGAPGGYTF. The CDR3 DNA is TGTGCCAGCAGTGAAGGGGCCCCTGGTGGCTACACCTTC.

The CDR3 DNA is TGTGCCAGCAGCCTCGGGACAGGGGTGAACACTGAAGCTTTCTTT. Translation: CASSLGTGVNTEAFF. The genes are TRBV3-1 (or the pseudogene TRBV3-2) and TRBJ1-1, with 10 bases matching TRBD1. The CDR3 sequence is 15 residues long. Germline V lookup: CDR1 LGHDT, CDR2 YNNKEL (reference sequence). The junction had 2 bases not matched to a gene; V was cut back by 4 bases and J by 0 bases.

This sequence joins TRBV5-4 and TRBJ2-3; 9 bases map to TRBD1. Looked up from germline, CDR1 is SGHNT and CDR2 is YYREEE (reference sequence). This CDR3 is 15 amino acids long. Trimming cost V 4 bases and J 2 bases; bases outside gene matches: 5. DNA of the CDR3: TGTGCCAGCAGCCCGGGACAGGGTAACACAGATACGCAGTATTTT. This encodes CASSPGQGNTDTQYF.

This clone came up once. This chain uses TRBV2 with TRBJ2-2, with TRBD1 as a possible D gene (6 bases). Germline V gives CDR1 SNHLY, CDR2 FYNNEI. CDR3 size: 15 residues. V was pared by 9 bases and J by 3 bases, with 17 bases between. The CDR3 nucleotides are TGTGCCAGTAAGGGGCAGGGGACCGACACCGGGGAGCTGTTTTTT. Its translation: CASKGQGTDTGELFF.

This clone was recorded once. V gene TRBV5-4 combines with J gene TRBJ2-5, with 12 bases aligning to TRBD2. After removal of 1 base from V and 4 bases from J, the junction contained 11 bases not matched to a gene. CDR3 length: 18 amino acids. CDR1 is SGHNT, CDR2 YYREEE, per germline (reference sequence). CDR3 sequence (DNA): TGTGCCAGCAGCTTGAGGGCTAGCGGGGGGGCTATTGGAGAGACCCAGTACTTC. Amino acid sequence: CASSLRASGGAIGETQYF.

This chain uses TRBV15 with TRBJ2-5, with D perhaps matching TRBD1 (6 bases). Germline lookup yields CDR1 LNHNV and CDR2 YYDKDF (reference sequence). CDR3 size: 16 residues. Trimming cost V 2 bases and J 5 bases, with 18 bases left between them. The CDR3 sequence: CATSRRTLTGSETQYF. DNA for the CDR3: TGTGCCACCAGCAGAAGAACCCTCACAGGGTCGGAGACCCAGTACTTC.

The chain combines TRBV7-9 with TRBJ1-3, with D uncertain. Trimming shortened V by 5 bases and J by 1 base, and 12 bases separated the two germline ends. Germline V lookup: CDR1 SEHNR, CDR2 FQNEAQ (reference sequence). The CDR3 runs 15 residues. DNA of the CDR3: TGTGCCAGCAGCCAATCCGGGGTTTCTGGAAACACCATATATTTT. Translation gives CASSQSGVSGNTIYF. Full variable domain (remainder filled in from reference TRBV7-9 and TRBJ1-3): DTGVSQNPRHKITKRGQNVTFRCDPISEHNRLYWYRQTLGQGPEFLTYFQNEAQLEKSRLLSDRFSAERPKGSFSTLEIQRTEQGDSAMYLCASSQSGVSGNTIYFGEGSWLTVV.

This clone came up a few times. The chain carries TRBV9 and TRBJ1-4; a weak D match, TRBD1 (6 bases). CDR1 and CDR2 (germline): SGDLS, YYNGEE. The V end was cut by 0 bases, the J end by 3 bases, with 9 bases between. CDR3 size: 15 residues. Written as DNA, the CDR3 is TGTGCCAGCAGCGTAGGAGGGACACCTAATGAAAAACTGTTTTTT. Its translation is CASSVGGTPNEKLFF. The full variable domain, in which reference TRBV9 and TRBJ1-4 provide the parts outside the CDR3, is DSGVTQTPKHLITATGQRVTLRCSPRSGDLSVYWYQQSLDQGLQFLIQYYNGEERAKGNILERFSAQQFPDLHSELNLSSLELGDSALYFCASSVGGTPNEKLFFGSGTQLSVL.

The chain uses TRBV12-5 and TRBJ1-1, with D perhaps TRBD1 (5 bases). The V gene's germline CDR1 is LGHNT and CDR2 FRNRAP. The V end was cut by 5 bases, the J end by 0 bases, with 10 bases between. This CDR3 region has 14 residues. This CDR3 reads CASGGDSMNTEAFF. As DNA, the CDR3 is TGTGCTAGTGGTGGAGACAGTATGAACACTGAAGCTTTCTTT.

V gene TRBV18 combines with J gene TRBJ1-1, with 8 bases fitting TRBD1. CDR1 and CDR2 from the germline V gene are KGHSH and LQKENI. Losses at the gene ends were 6 bases for V and 1 base for J; bases not matched to a gene: 4. The CDR3 consists of 14 residues. CDR3: CASSPDRGNTEAFF. The DNA for the CDR3 is TGTGCCAGCTCGCCTGACAGGGGGAACACTGAAGCTTTCTTT.

This chain joins TRBV27 and TRBJ1-4; 7 positions agree with TRBD1. The germline gives CDR1 MNHEY, CDR2 SMNVEV (reference sequence). CDR3 length equals 16 residues. The junction had 15 bases not matched to a gene; V was cut back by 4 bases and J by 10 bases. CDR3 region: CASSSPDLLGTAKLFF. The CDR3 nucleotides are TGTGCCAGCAGTTCTCCGGACCTCCTGGGGACAGCAAAACTGTTTTTT.

The chain links TRBV4-3 to TRBJ2-3, with 10 nucleotides matching TRBD2. CDR3 size: 16 residues. Germline CDR1 reads LGHNA; CDR2 reads YSLEER. The ends lost 4 bases at V and 4 bases at J; junction bases unmatched: 8. The CDR3, as DNA: TGCGCCAGCAGCCTCGGGTTAGCGGGGGGAGCAGATACGCAGTATTTT. Its translation is CASSLGLAGGADTQYF.

The V call is TRBV6-2 or TRBV6-3, the J call TRBJ1-5; D may be TRBD1 (5 bases). The germline gives CDR1 MNHEY, CDR2 SVGEGT. CDR3 size: 14 residues. V was shortened by 5 bases and J by 0 bases, with 8 bases between the two germline ends. For the CDR3, the DNA is TGTGCCAGCAGTCGGGGGGTTAGCAATCAGCCCCAGCATTTT. Protein sequence: CASSRGVSNQPQHF.

The chain combines TRBV5-1 with TRBJ2-5, with 9 bases aligning to TRBD1. This CDR3 has 14 amino acids. V lost 4 bases, J lost 5 bases, and 6 bases stayed unmatched. CDR1 and CDR2 from the germline V gene are SGHRS and YFSETQ. DNA for the CDR3: TGCGCCAGCAGCCCGACAGGGGGTGAGGAGACCCAGTACTTC. Translated: CASSPTGGEETQYF.

The genes are TRBV7-2 and TRBJ1-5; D is uncertain. Trimming removed 2 bases at V and 10 bases at J, with 15 bases between. This CDR3 region has 14 residues. Germline values: CDR1 SGHTA, CDR2 FQGNSA. In DNA form, the CDR3 reads TGTGCCAGCAGCTTATACTCGGGAGGTGGTCCCCAGCATTTT. Translated, it gives CASSLYSGGGPQHF.

CDR3 loop: CASSQADRGGELFF. CDR3 bases: TGTGCCAGCAGCCAAGCCGACAGGGGTGGGGAGCTGTTTTTT. The V gene is TRBV3-1 (or the pseudogene TRBV3-2), the J gene TRBJ2-2, with TRBD1 identical over 8 bases. Germline loops: CDR1 LGHDT, CDR2 YNNKEL (reference sequence). Germline trimming cut 1 base from V and 8 bases from J; bases unmatched to any gene: 3. CDR3 size: 14 residues.

The rearrangement uses TRBV3-1 (or the pseudogene TRBV3-2) and TRBJ1-1; D remains ambiguous. The CDR3 length is 13 residues. Germline V lookup: CDR1 LGHDT, CDR2 YNNKEL (reference sequence). Deletions cut 5 bases from V and 3 bases from J, with 10 bases between. In nucleotides, the CDR3 is TGTGCCAGCAGCTTAAATCGGGACACTGAAGCTTTCTTT. It yields the protein CASSLNRDTEAFF.

In its sample, this clone was seen once. The genes are TRBV6-6 and TRBJ2-2; D uncertain. The CDR3 covers 17 residues. Germline CDR1 and CDR2: MNHNY and SVGAGI (reference sequence). The V end lost 5 bases, the J end lost 0 bases, and 16 bases lay between the germline ends. CDR3 in amino acids: CASSHPASLPNTGELFF. The CDR3, as DNA: TGTGCCAGCAGTCACCCCGCGAGCCTCCCGAACACCGGGGAGCTGTTTTTT.

V and J are TRBV4-1 and TRBJ1-2, with a weak D call TRBD1 (5 bases). The CDR3 extends over 14 amino acids. Germline CDR1 is MGHRA and CDR2 is YSYEKL. The V end was cut by 1 base, the J end by 5 bases, with 11 bases between. CDR3 nucleotides: TGCGCCAGCAGCCAAGGGACATCGAGGTATGGCTACACCTTC. Encoded protein: CASSQGTSRYGYTF.

This sequence joins TRBV29-1 and TRBJ2-7; 13 nucleotides match TRBD2. The CDR3 is 16 amino acids. V lost 3 bases to trimming and J lost 7 bases; unmatched junction nucleotides: 12. Germline assignment: CDR1 SQVTM and CDR2 ANQGSEA. CDR3 in amino acids: CSVEGTSGAMPWEQYF. The CDR3 bases are TGCAGCGTTGAGGGGACTAGCGGGGCGATGCCTTGGGAGCAGTACTTC.